These T cell receptor beta chains were read from a single sample in a study of blood T cells in healthy people across ages. MiXCR, applied by TCRdb to the 5' RACE reads, yields one record per CDR3 protein. The table records 1.5 million to 2 million distinct CDR3 sequences, just under 50% of them present only once. The material sequenced was blood. The source of these receptors is a woman aged 40 to 49 in good health. Each CDR3 is given with its conserved first and last residue. A D gene is named only where the DNA matches it firmly. Clone size is stated in some rows and not others, as once, few, many or a class when expanded.

j_call | d_call | clone_size | v_call | cdr3_aa | cdr3_nt
TRBJ2-5 | NA | NA | TRBV6-2/TRBV6-3 | CASSLQGATRKTQYF | TGTGCCAGCAGTCTACAGGGTGCCACTCGAAAGACCCAGTACTTC
TRBJ2-5 | TRBD1 | NA | TRBV12-3/TRBV12-4 | CTSSSHRGETQYF | TGTACCAGCAGTTCACACAGGGGAGAGACCCAGTACTTC
TRBJ2-3 | NA | NA | TRBV7-3 | CASSGLSMDTQYF | TGTGCCAGCAGCGGGCTTTCAATGGATACGCAGTATTTT
TRBJ2-3 | TRBD2 | NA | TRBV6-2/TRBV6-3 | CASSPLAGGPRHLDTQYF | TGTGCCAGCAGTCCGCTAGCGGGGGGGCCCCGTCATTTAGATACGCAGTATTTT
TRBJ2-1 | NA | NA | TRBV7-8 | CASSPREGASYNEQFF | TGTGCCAGCAGCCCAAGGGAGGGGGCCTCCTACAATGAGCAGTTCTTC
TRBJ1-2 | NA | NA | TRBV28 | CASSSTGGQGRYGYTF | TGTGCCAGCAGTTCTACCGGTGGGCAGGGGAGGTATGGCTACACCTTC
TRBJ2-1 | TRBD2 | NA | TRBV7-8 | CASSSGLAYPYNEQFF | TGTGCCAGCAGCTCCGGACTAGCCTATCCCTACAATGAGCAGTTCTTC
TRBJ2-3 | NA | NA | TRBV12-3/TRBV12-4 | CASSLEPGLTDTQYF | TGTGCCAGCAGTTTAGAGCCGGGGCTGACAGATACGCAGTATTTT
TRBJ1-2 | TRBD1 | NA | TRBV27 | CASSSTGEVYGYTF | TGTGCCAGCAGTTCCACAGGGGAGGTCTATGGCTACACCTTC
TRBJ2-3 | TRBD2 | NA | TRBV3-1 | CASSHWRGNTDTQYF | TGTGCCAGCAGCCATTGGCGGGGGAACACAGATACGCAGTATTTT
TRBJ2-7 | TRBD2 | NA | TRBV6-5 | CASSYSILAGKYEQYF | TGTGCCAGCAGTTACTCGATACTAGCGGGGAAATACGAGCAGTACTTC
TRBJ2-3 | NA | few | TRBV5-1 | CASSLTYRDTQYF | TGCGCCAGCAGCTTAACCTACAGAGATACGCAGTATTTT
TRBJ2-3 | NA | NA | TRBV11-2 | CASSLALPGSASTDTQYF | TGTGCCAGCAGCTTAGCCCTCCCGGGTAGCGCGAGCACAGATACGCAGTATTTT
TRBJ2-5 | NA | NA | TRBV12-3/TRBV12-4 | CASNREGASETQYF | TGTGCCAGCAATAGGGAAGGGGCATCAGAGACCCAGTACTTC
TRBJ2-5 | NA | NA | TRBV11-3 | CASSSSPGQETQYF | TGTGCCAGCAGCTCCAGCCCGGGTCAAGAGACCCAGTACTTC
TRBJ1-2 | TRBD1 | once | TRBV7-2 | CASSLDLVSSGGGYTF | TGTGCCAGCAGCTTGGACCTAGTCTCCTCAGGGGGAGGCTACACCTTC
TRBJ2-1 | TRBD2 | NA | TRBV5-1 | CASSRETSGGYNEQFF | TGCGCCAGCAGCCGGGAAACTAGCGGGGGGTACAATGAGCAGTTCTTC
TRBJ2-1 | NA | NA | TRBV5-6 | CASSLRDIKEGHNEQFF | TGTGCCAGCAGCTTGCGGGACATCAAGGAGGGCCACAATGAGCAGTTCTTC
TRBJ2-3 | TRBD1 | NA | TRBV27 | CASSPRDRKTDTQYF | TGTGCCAGCAGTCCCCGGGACAGAAAAACAGATACGCAGTATTTT
TRBJ1-2 | NA | NA | TRBV7-2 | CASSLGPTLYGYTF | TGTGCCAGCAGCTTGGGACCGACGCTCTATGGCTACACCTTC
TRBJ1-2 | TRBD1 | NA | TRBV7-3 | CASSSGGTDYGYTF | TGTGCCAGCAGCTCCGGCGGGACAGACTATGGCTACACCTTC
TRBJ1-2 | TRBD1 | NA | TRBV20-1 | CSAGTGGGGYTF | TGCAGTGCTGGCACAGGGGGCGGGGGCTACACCTTC